What follows describes a single T cell receptor beta chain. What it binds is unknown. TCRdb's table, derived via immunoSEQ multiplex PCR, lists solely in-frame clones and lacks some. In the table there are approximately 150,000 clones, about 92% of which are singletons. The data were taken from a study of T cell responses to AZD1222 COVID-19 vaccine. Study-wide results and caveats: Most donors were white British, females outnumbered males, and clonal diversity was possibly underestimated. Baseline seropositives among AZD1222 recipients totaled only six or seven.

The receptor was derived from an adult in good health. The sample was peripheral blood, taken on day 0 of AZD1222 vaccination.

The CDR3: CASSSIVTTGYTF. CDR3 nucleotides: TGTGCCAGCAGTTCTATCGTTACCACCGGCTACACCTTC. The chain uses TRBV6-5 and TRBJ1-2; D is unresolved. Between the trimmed V and J ends, which lost 4 bases and 8 bases, there was a span of 14 bases. The CDR3 length is 13 residues. Germline loops: CDR1 MNHEY, CDR2 SVGAGI.